This T cell receptor beta chain was sequenced in a study of T cells in localized non-small cell lung cancer. This CDR3 has 12 residues. CDR1 and CDR2 (germline): SGHVS, FQNEAQ. V lost 2 bases, J lost 11 bases, and 12 bases lay in between. Libraries were prepared by immunoSEQ multiplex PCR; TCRdb keeps only in-frame clonotypes and omits some of them. The table has tens of thousands of clones, approximately 86% seen once. In its sample, this clone was seen once. The material was peripheral blood, obtained before any cancer treatment. This TCR derives from a man between 40 and 70 years old with stage I squamous cell lung carcinoma. V and J are TRBV7-8 and TRBJ1-1, with D maybe TRBD1 (5 bases). DNA of the CDR3: TGTGCCAGCAGCTTAAGTGGGGCCCAGGCTTTCTTT. It yields the protein CASSLSGAQAFF.